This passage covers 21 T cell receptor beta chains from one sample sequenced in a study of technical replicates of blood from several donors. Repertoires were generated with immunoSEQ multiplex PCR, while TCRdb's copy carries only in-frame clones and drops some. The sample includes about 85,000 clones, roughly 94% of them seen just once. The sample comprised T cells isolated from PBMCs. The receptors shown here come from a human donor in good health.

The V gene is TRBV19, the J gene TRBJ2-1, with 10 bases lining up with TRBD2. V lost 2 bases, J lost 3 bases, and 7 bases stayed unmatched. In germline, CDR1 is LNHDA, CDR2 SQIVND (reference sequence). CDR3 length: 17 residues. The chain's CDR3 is CASSISSAGGHYNEQFF. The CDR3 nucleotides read TGTGCCAGTAGTATATCCTCAGCGGGAGGGCACTACAATGAGCAGTTCTTC.

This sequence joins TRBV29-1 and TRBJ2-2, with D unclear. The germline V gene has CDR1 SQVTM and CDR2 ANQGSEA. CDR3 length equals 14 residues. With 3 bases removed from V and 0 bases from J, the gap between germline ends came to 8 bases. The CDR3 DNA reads TGCAGCGTTGAGAACCAGTCGAACACCGGGGAGCTGTTTTTT. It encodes CSVENQSNTGELFF.

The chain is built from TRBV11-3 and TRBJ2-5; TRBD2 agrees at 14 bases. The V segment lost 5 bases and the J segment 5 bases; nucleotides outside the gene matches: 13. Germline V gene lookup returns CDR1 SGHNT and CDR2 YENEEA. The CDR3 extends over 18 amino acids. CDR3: CASSHYGTSGRRPETQYF. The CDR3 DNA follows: TGTGCCAGCAGCCATTATGGGACTAGCGGGAGAAGGCCGGAGACCCAGTACTTC.

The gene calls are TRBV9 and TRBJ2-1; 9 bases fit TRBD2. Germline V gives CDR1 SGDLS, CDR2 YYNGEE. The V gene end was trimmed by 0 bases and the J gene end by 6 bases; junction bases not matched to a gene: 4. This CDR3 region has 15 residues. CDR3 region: CASSVGLADPNEQFF. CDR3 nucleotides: TGTGCCAGCAGCGTAGGACTAGCGGACCCCAATGAGCAGTTCTTC.

CDR3 in DNA: TGTGCCAGCAGTTACACGATACAGGGGGCGCGCACTGAAGCTTTCTTT. It is translated as CASSYTIQGARTEAFF. The rearrangement uses TRBV6-6 and TRBJ1-1; 9 bases align to TRBD1. J lost 4 bases, V lost 2 bases, and 8 bases had no gene match. Germline CDR1 reads MNHNY; CDR2 reads SVGAGI (reference sequence). This CDR3 is 16 amino acids long.

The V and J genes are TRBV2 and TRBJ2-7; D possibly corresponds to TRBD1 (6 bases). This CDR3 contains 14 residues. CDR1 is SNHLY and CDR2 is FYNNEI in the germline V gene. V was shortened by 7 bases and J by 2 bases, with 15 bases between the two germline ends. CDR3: CASTIGTSAYEQYF. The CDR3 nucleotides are TGTGCCAGCACAATCGGGACATCTGCCTACGAGCAGTACTTC.

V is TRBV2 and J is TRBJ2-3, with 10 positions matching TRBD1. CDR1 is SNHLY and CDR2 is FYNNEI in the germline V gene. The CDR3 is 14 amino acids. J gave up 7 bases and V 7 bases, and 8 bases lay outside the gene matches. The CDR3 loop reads CASKGTGDGNTQYF. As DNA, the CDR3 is TGTGCCAGCAAAGGGACAGGGGACGGCAATACGCAGTATTTT.

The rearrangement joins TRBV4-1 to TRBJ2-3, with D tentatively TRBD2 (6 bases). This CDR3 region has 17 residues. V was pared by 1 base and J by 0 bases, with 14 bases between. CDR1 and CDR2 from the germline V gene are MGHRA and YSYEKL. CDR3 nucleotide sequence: TGCGCCAGCAGCCAAGGTGTGGCAGGGACTAGCACAGATACGCAGTATTTT. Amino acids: CASSQGVAGTSTDTQYF.

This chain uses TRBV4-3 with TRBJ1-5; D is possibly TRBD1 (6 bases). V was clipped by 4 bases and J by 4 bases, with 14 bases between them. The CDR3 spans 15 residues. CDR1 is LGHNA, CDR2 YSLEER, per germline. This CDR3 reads CASSPGAFLNQPQHF. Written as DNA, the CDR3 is TGCGCCAGCAGCCCAGGGGCCTTCCTTAATCAGCCCCAGCATTTT.

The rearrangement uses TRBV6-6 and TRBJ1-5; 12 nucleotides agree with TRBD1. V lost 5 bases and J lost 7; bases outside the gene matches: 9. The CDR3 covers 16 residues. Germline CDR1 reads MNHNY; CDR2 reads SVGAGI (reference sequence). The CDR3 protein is CASSPPGQGAGQPQHF. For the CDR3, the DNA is TGTGCCAGCAGTCCCCCGGGACAGGGGGCGGGGCAGCCCCAGCATTTT.

The CDR3 nucleotides are TGTGCCCTTTCCCAGGGGTGGGACACTGAAGCTTTCTTT. This encodes CALSQGWDTEAFF. J is TRBJ1-1 and V is TRBV10-3; a possible D gene is TRBD1 (6 bases). The CDR3 extends over 13 amino acids. Per germline, CDR1 ENHRY and CDR2 SYGVKD. Trimming took off 11 bases at V and 3 bases at J, with 16 bases between the two ends.

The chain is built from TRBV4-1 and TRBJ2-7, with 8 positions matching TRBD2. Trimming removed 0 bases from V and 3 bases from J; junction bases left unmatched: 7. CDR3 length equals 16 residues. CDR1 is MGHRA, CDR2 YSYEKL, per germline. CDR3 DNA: TGCGCCAGCAGCCAAGATAGGGGCGGGAGGTTCTACGAGCAGTACTTC. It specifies CASSQDRGGRFYEQYF.

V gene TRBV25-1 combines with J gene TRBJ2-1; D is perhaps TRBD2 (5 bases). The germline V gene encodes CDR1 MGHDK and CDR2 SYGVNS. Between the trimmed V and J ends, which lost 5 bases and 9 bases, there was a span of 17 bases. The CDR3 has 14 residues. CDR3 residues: CASSRAVRGCEQFF. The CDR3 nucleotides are TGTGCCAGCAGTCGGGCGGTACGAGGGTGTGAGCAGTTCTTC.

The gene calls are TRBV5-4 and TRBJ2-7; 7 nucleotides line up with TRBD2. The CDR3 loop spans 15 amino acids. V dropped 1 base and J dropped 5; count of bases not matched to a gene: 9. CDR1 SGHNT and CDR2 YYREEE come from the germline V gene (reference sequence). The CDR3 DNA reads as TGTGCCAGCAGCTTGCAGGACGGGGGGTCCGACGAGCAGTACTTC. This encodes CASSLQDGGSDEQYF.

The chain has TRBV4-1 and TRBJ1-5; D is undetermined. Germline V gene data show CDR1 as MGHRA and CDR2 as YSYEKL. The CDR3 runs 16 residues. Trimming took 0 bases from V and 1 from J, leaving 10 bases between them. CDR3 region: CASSQEEGESNQPQHF. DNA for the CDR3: TGCGCCAGCAGCCAAGAGGAGGGTGAAAGCAATCAGCCCCAGCATTTT.

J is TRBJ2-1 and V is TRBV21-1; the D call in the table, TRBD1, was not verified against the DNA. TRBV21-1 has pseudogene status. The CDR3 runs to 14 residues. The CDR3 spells CASTPGHLLVEQFF. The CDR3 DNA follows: TGTGCCAGCACTCCGGGACACCTTTTAGTTGAGCAGTTCTTC.

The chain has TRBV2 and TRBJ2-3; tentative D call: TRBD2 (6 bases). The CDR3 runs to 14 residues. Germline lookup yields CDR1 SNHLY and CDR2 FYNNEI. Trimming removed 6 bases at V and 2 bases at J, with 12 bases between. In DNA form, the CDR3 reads TGTGCCAGCAGAACGGGACTCTTCACAGATACGCAGTATTTT. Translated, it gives CASRTGLFTDTQYF.

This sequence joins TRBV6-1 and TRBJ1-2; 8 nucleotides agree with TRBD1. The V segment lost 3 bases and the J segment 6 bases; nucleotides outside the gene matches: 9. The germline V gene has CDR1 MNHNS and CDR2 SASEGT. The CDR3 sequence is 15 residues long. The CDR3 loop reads CASSDPRGRGDGYTF. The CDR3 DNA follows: TGTGCCAGCAGTGATCCCAGGGGGCGCGGGGATGGCTACACCTTC.

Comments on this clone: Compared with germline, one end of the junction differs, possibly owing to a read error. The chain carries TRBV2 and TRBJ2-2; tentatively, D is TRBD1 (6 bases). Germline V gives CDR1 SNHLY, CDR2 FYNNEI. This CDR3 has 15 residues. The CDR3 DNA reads TGTGCCAGCACCCGCCTGGGGGCGAATACCGGGGAGCTGTTTTTT. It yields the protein CASTRLGANTGELFF. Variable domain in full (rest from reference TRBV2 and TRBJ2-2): EPEVTQTPSHQVTQMGQEVILRCVPISNHLYFYWYRQILGQKVEFLVSFYNNEISEKSEIFDDQFSVERPDGSNFTLKIRSTKLEDSAMYFCASTRLGANTGELFFGEGSRLTVL.

The CDR3 reads CASSLDHTDTQYF. CDR3 nucleotides: TGTGCCAGCAGCTTAGATCATACAGATACGCAGTATTTT. The chain links TRBV11-3 to TRBJ2-3; D call uncertain. Germline CDR1 is SGHNT and CDR2 is YENEEA. There are 13 residues in the CDR3. Deletions cut 0 bases from V and 3 bases from J, with 4 bases between. Variable domain in full (rest from reference TRBV11-3 and TRBJ2-3): EAGVVQSPRYKIIEKKQPVAFWCNPISGHNTLYWYLQNLGQGPELLIRYENEEAVDDSQLPKDRFSAERLKGVDSTLKIQPAELGDSAVYLCASSLDHTDTQYFGPGTRLTVL.

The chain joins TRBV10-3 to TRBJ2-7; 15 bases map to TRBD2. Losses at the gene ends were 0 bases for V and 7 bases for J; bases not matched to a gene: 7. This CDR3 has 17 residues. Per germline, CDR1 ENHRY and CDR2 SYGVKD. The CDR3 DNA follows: TGTGCCATCAGTGAGTCTCTAGGACTAGCGGGAGGGATAGAGCAGTACTTC. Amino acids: CAISESLGLAGGIEQYF.